The TCR delta chain described here comes from a study of Vδ1+ human thymocytes. Notes on the study in general: Thymic TRG and TRD repertoires appeared highly polyclonal. Bulk data may be misread because of unexpected Vdelta2 sequences. Unlike peripheral blood Vdelta1+ controls, thymic delta-chain sequences included approximately 21% Vdelta2 and few Vdelta3. TRG sequences recurred across donors, whereas TRD sequences stayed essentially private.

Germline CDR1 and CDR2: TSWWSYY and QGS. J was trimmed by 0 bases and V by 6 bases; bases with no gene match: 25. The CDR3 runs to 24 residues. The template was reverse-transcribed extracted RNA. CDR3 amplicons came from multiplex PCR with pooled V-gene forward and constant-region reverse primers. TCRdb reprocessed the multiplex PCR reads using CATT. The data hold 54,000 or so delta-chain clones, with less than 20% observed a single time. Thymocytes were sorted as CD3+ TCRVdelta1+ TCRVdelta2- after alphabeta T cell depletion. Remarks on this clone: Its target is not known.

This rearrangement joins TRDV1 to TRDJ2; TRDD3 agrees at 13 bases. The sequence derives from a boy in the first two years of life who had congenital heart surgery. The sequenced sample was Vdelta1+ gamma-delta thymocytes from the thymus. This sample's subset: FACS-sorted CD3+ TCRalphabeta- TCRVdelta1+ TCRVdelta2- thymocytes. This CDR3 reads CALGAPSGTHTGGYAGALTAQLFF. CDR3 bases: TGTGCTCTTGGAGCGCCTTCCGGTACCCATACTGGGGGATACGCGGGAGCTTTGACAGCACAACTCTTCTTT.